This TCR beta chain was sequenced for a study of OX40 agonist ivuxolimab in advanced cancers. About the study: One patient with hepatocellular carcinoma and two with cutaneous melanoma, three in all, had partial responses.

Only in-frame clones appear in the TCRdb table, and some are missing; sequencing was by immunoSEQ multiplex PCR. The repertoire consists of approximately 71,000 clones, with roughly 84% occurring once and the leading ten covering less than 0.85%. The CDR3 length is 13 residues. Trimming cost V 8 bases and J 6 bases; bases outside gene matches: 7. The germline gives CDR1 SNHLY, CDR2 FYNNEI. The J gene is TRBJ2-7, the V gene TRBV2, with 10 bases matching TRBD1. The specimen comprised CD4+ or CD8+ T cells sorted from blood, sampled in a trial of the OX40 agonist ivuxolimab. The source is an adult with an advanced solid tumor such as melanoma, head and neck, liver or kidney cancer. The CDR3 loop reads CASFRDRGGEQYF. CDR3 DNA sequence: TGTGCCAGCTTCCGGGACAGGGGCGGCGAGCAGTACTTC. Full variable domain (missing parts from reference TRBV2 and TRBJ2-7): EPEVTQTPSHQVTQMGQEVILRCVPISNHLYFYWYRQILGQKVEFLVSFYNNEISEKSEIFDDQFSVERPDGSNFTLKIRSTKLEDSAMYFCASFRDRGGEQYFGPGTRLTVT.